This TCR beta chain emerged from a study of CD4 T cells in relation to SARS-CoV-2 and coronaviruses. The germline gives CDR1 SGHDN, CDR2 FVKESK. CDR3 length: 14 amino acids. The germline V and J ends were trimmed by 3 bases and 6 bases, with 12 bases remaining between them. Of note for this clone: What it binds is unknown.

Using immunoSEQ multiplex PCR, the repertoire was profiled, and TCRdb retains in-frame clones only, with some absent. This table has about 30,000 clones, about 76% appearing once. The sequencing sample was made of memory CD4+ T cells from PBMCs, cultured in vitro. The rearrangement joins TRBV14 to TRBJ2-4; TRBD1 is a possible D gene (7 bases). The TCR comes from an adult with COVID-19. In DNA, the CDR3 is TGTGCCAGCAGCCAGGCGGGACAGAGAAACATTCAGTACTTC. Translation gives CASSQAGQRNIQYF. The full variable domain, its missing parts supplied by reference TRBV14 and TRBJ2-4, is EAGVTQFPSHSVIEKGQTVTLRCDPISGHDNLYWYRRVMGKEIKFLLHFVKESKQDESGMPNNRFLAERTGGTYSTLKVQPAELEDSGVYFCASSQAGQRNIQYFGAGTRLSVL.